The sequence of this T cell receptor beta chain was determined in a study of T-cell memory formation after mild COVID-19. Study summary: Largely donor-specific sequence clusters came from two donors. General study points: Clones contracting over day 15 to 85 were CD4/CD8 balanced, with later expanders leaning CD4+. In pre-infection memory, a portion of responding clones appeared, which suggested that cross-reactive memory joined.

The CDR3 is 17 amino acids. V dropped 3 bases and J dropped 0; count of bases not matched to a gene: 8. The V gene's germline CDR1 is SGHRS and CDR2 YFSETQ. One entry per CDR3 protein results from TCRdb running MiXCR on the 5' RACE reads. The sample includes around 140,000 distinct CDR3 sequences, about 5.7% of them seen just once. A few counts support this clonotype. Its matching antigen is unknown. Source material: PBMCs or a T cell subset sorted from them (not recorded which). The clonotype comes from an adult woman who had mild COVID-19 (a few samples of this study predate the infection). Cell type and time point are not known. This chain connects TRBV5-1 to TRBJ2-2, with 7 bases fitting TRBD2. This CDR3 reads CASSSRLAETNTGELFF. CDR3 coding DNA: TGCGCCAGCAGCTCTAGGCTAGCGGAGACGAACACCGGGGAGCTGTTTTTT.